This T cell receptor beta chain was captured in a study of blood T cell repertoires in COVID-19. Profiled with immunoSEQ multiplex PCR; TCRdb holds only in-frame clones, not every one. The table shows about 64,000 clones, with about four fifths occurring only once. Germline lookup yields CDR1 SEHNR and CDR2 FQNEAQ (reference sequence). The CDR3 runs 15 residues. Unmatched junction bases numbered 12, after V lost 6 bases and J lost 9 bases. The specimen was peripheral blood. This TCR came from a human donor in a cohort sampled during active COVID-19. The J gene is TRBJ2-4, the V gene TRBV7-9, with TRBD2 matching over 9 bases. This CDR3 is CASRSRGGAESIQYF. In DNA, the CDR3 is TGTGCCAGCAGATCGCGCGGGGGGGCTGAAAGCATTCAGTACTTC.